What follows describes a single TCR beta chain. What it binds is unknown. The repertoire was sequenced with immunoSEQ multiplex PCR; TCRdb's copy has only in-frame clones and lacks some. This table holds approximately 12,000 clones, just under 90% found once. The CDR3 loop spans 14 amino acids. Deletions cut 5 bases from V and 4 bases from J, with 14 bases between. Germline V lookup: CDR1 MNHEY, CDR2 SVGAGI. The sample comes from a study of OX40 agonist ivuxolimab in advanced cancers. Study at large: Ivuxolimab, an antibody acting as an agonist of OX40 (CD134), was used to treat patients. General observations from the study: In the 0.1 to 3.0 mg/kg range, CD4+ and CD8+ blood T cells had expanded clonally by week 6. Some of the nonresponding patients also showed low levels of normalized T-cell clonal expansion.

This sequence originates from an adult with an advanced solid tumor such as melanoma, head and neck, liver or kidney cancer. The sample in question was CD4+ or CD8+ T cells sorted from blood, obtained in a trial of the OX40 agonist ivuxolimab. The rearrangement links TRBV6-5 to TRBJ1-1, with TRBD1 as a possible D gene (6 bases). CDR3 coding DNA: TGTGCCAGCAGTCACAACAGGGATGGCACTGAAGCTTTCTTT. Protein sequence: CASSHNRDGTEAFF.